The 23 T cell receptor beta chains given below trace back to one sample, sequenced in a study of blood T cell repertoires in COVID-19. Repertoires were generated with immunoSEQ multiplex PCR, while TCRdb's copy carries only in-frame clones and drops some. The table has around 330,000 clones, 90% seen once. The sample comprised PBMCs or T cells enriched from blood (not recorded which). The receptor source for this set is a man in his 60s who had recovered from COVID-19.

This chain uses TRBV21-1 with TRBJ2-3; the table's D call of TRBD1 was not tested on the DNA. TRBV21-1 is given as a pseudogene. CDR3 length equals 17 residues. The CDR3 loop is CASSTKGRVIYTDTQYF. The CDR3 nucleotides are TGTGCCAGCAGCACCAAGGGCAGGGTCATCTACACAGATACGCAGTATTTT.

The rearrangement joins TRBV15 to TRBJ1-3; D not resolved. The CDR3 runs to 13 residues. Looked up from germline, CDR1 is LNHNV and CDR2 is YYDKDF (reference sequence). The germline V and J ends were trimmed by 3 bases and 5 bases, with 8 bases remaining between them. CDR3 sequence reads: CATSSKLRNTIYF. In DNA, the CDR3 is TGTGCCACCAGCAGCAAGCTAAGAAACACCATATATTTT.

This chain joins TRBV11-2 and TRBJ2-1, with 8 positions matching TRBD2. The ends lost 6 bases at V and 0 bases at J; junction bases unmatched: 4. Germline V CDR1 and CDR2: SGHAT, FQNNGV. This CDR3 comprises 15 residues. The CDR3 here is CASRGLADSYNEQFF. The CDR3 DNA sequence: TGTGCCAGCAGAGGACTAGCAGACTCCTACAATGAGCAGTTCTTC.

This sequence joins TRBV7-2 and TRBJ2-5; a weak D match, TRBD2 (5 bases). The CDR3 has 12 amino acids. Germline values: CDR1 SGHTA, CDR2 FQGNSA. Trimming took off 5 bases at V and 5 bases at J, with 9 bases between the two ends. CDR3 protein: CASSRTRETQYF. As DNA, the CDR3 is TGTGCCAGCAGCCGAACTAGGGAGACCCAGTACTTC.

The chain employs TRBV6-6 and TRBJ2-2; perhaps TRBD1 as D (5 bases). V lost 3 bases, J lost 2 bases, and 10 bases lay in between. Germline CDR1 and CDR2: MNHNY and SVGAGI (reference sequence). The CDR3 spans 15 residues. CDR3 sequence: CASSYRQINTGELFF. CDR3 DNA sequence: TGTGCCAGCAGTTATCGACAGATAAACACCGGGGAGCTGTTTTTT.

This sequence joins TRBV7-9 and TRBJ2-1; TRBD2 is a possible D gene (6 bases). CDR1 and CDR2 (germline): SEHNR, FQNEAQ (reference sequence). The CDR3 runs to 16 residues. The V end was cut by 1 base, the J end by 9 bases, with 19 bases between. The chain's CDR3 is CASSLDRAGPFGEQFF. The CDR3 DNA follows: TGTGCCAGCAGCTTAGACCGTGCGGGGCCTTTTGGTGAGCAGTTCTTC. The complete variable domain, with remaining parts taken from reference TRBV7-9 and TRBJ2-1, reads DTGVSQNPRHKITKRGQNVTFRCDPISEHNRLYWYRQTLGQGPEFLTYFQNEAQLEKSRLLSDRFSAERPKGSFSTLEIQRTEQGDSAMYLCASSLDRAGPFGEQFFGPGTRLTVL.

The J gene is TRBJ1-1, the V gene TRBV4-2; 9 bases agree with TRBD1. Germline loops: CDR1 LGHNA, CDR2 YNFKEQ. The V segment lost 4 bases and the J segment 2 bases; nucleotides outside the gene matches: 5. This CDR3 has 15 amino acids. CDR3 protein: CASSRGTGPNTEAFF. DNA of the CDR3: TGTGCCAGCAGCCGGGGGACAGGGCCAAACACTGAAGCTTTCTTT.

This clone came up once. CDR3 amino acids: CATSRWEDRGLLTKNIQYF. The CDR3 coding sequence is TGTGCCACCAGCAGATGGGAGGACAGGGGTTTACTAACCAAAAACATTCAGTACTTC. J is TRBJ2-4 and V is TRBV15; TRBD1 agrees at 9 bases. Germline V gene sequence: CDR1 LNHNV, CDR2 YYDKDF (reference sequence). The CDR3 totals 19 residues. V dropped 2 bases and J dropped 2; count of bases not matched to a gene: 13.

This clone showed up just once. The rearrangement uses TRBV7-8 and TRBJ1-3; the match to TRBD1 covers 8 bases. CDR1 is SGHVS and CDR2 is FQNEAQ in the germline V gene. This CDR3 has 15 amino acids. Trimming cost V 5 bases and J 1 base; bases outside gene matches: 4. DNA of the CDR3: TGTGCCAGCAGCCCTCGGACAGGGTCTGGAAACACCATATATTTT. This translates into CASSPRTGSGNTIYF.

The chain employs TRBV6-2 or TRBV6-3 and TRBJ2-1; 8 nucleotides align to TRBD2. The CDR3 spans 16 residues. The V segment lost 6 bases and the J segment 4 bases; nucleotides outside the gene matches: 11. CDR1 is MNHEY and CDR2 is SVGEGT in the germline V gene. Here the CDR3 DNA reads TGTGCCAGCAGCCCCCTACGGGGGGGCCTATACAATGAGCAGTTCTTC. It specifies CASSPLRGGLYNEQFF.

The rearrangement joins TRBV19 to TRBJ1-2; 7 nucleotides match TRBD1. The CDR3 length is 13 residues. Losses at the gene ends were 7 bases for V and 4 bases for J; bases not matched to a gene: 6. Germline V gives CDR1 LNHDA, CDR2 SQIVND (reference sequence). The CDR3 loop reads CASTPHRGYGYTF. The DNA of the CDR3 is TGTGCCAGTACCCCCCACAGGGGCTATGGCTACACCTTC.

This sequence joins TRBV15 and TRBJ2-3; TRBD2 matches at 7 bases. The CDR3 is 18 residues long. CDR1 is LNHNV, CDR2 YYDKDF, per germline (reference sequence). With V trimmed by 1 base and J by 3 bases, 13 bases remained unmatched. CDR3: CATSRGPQVGGFTDTQYF. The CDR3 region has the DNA TGTGCCACCAGCAGAGGGCCGCAGGTGGGGGGGTTTACAGATACGCAGTATTTT.

Here the CDR3 DNA reads TGTGCCAGCACTAGCGGGGGGGCCCCTAACTATTTT. Protein product: CASTSGGAPNYF. The V and J genes are TRBV11-2 and TRBJ2-3; 12 nucleotides align to TRBD2. The germline V gene encodes CDR1 SGHAT and CDR2 FQNNGV. V dropped 7 bases and J dropped 15; count of bases not matched to a gene: 8. This CDR3 comprises 12 residues.

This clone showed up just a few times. The CDR3 reads CATSRASRETQYF. In DNA, the CDR3 is TGTGCCACCAGCAGAGCCTCCCGAGAGACCCAGTACTTC. The chain has TRBV15 and TRBJ2-5; D gene uncertain. V gave up 1 base and J gave up 4 bases, with 7 bases separating them. The CDR3 contains 13 residues. Germline CDR1 reads LNHNV; CDR2 reads YYDKDF (reference sequence). The entire variable domain, with the rest obtained from reference TRBV15 and TRBJ2-5, is as follows: DAMVIQNPRYQVTQFGKPVTLSCSQTLNHNVMYWYQQKSSQAPKLLFHYYDKDFNNEADTPDNFQSRRPNTSFCFLDIRSPGLGDTAMYLCATSRASRETQYFGPGTRLLVL.

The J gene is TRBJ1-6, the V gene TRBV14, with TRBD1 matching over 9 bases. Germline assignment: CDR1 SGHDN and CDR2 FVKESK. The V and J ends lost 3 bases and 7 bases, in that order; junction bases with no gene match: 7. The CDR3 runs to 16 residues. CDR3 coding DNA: TGTGCCAGCAGCCAGGTACAGGGGGCTACGAATTCACCCCTCCACTTT. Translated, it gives CASSQVQGATNSPLHF. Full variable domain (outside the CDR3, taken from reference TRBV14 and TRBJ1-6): EAGVTQFPSHSVIEKGQTVTLRCDPISGHDNLYWYRRVMGKEIKFLLHFVKESKQDESGMPNNRFLAERTGGTYSTLKVQPAELEDSGVYFCASSQVQGATNSPLHFGNGTRLTVT.

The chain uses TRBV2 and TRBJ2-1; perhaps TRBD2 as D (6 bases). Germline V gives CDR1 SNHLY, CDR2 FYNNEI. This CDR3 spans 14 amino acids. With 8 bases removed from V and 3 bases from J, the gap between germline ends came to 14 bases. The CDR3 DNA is TGTGCCAGCCGGACTAACTCAGTCTACAATGAGCAGTTCTTC. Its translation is CASRTNSVYNEQFF.

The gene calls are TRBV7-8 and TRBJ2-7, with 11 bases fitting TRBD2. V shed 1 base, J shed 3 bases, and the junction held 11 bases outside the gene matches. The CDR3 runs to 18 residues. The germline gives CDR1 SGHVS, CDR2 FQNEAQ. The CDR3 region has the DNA TGTGCCAGCAGCTTAGAACTAGCGGGAGCGGTATTGGGCTACGAGCAGTACTTC. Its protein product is CASSLELAGAVLGYEQYF.

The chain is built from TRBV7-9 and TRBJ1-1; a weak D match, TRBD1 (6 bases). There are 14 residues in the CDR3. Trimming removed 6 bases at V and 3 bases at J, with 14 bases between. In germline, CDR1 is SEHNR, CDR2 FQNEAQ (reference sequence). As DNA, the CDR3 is TGTGCCAGCAGTCACAGGGACCGGGACACTGAAGCTTTCTTT. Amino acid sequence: CASSHRDRDTEAFF.

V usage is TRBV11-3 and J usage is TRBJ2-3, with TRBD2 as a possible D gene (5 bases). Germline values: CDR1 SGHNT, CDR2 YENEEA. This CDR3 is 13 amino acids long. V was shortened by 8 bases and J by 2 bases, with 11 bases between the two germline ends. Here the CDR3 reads CASGSGNTDTQYF. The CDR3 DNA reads TGTGCCAGCGGGAGTGGGAACACAGATACGCAGTATTTT.

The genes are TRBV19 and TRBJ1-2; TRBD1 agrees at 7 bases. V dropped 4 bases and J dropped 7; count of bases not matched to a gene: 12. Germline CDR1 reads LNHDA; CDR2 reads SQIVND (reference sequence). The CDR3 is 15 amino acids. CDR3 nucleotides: TGTGCCAGTAGTAGAACAGGGGAAGTATCTGGTGGCTACACCTTC. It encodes CASSRTGEVSGGYTF.

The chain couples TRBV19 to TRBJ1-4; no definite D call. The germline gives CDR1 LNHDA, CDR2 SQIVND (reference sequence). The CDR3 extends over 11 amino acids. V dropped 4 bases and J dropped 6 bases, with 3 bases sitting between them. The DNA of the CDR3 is TGTGCCAGTAGTACGGATGAAAAACTGTTTTTT. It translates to CASSTDEKLFF.

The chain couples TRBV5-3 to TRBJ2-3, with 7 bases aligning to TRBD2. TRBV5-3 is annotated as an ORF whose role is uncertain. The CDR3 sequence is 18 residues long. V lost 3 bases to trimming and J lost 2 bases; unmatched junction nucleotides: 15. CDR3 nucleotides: TGTGCCAGAAGCTGGGGACTATATTTCCCCCCTAACACAGATACGCAGTATTTT. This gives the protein CARSWGLYFPPNTDTQYF.

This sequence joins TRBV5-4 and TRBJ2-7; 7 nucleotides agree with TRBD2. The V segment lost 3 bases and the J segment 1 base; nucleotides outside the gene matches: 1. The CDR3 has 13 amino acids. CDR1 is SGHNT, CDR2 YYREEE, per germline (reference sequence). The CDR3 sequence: CASSYGGSYEQYF. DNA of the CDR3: TGTGCCAGCAGCTACGGGGGGTCCTACGAGCAGTACTTC.